Below are 25 T cell receptor beta chains sequenced from a single sample in a study of T cell responses to AZD1222 COVID-19 vaccine. The table came from immunoSEQ multiplex PCR; TCRdb's copy has only in-frame clones and leaves some out. Of 120,000 to 150,000 clones listed, about 87% are singletons. The sequencing used peripheral blood, collected on day 0 of MenACWY control vaccination. Every receptor here comes from an adult in good health.

V gene TRBV2 combines with J gene TRBJ1-4; D remains ambiguous. Trimming stripped 4 bases from V and 8 bases from J, with 14 bases between. This CDR3 has 14 amino acids. From germline, CDR1 is SNHLY and CDR2 FYNNEI. DNA for the CDR3: TGTGCCAGCAGTGTTCGGAGGAACGAGGAAAAACTGTTTTTT. Its translation: CASSVRRNEEKLFF.

This chain joins TRBV28 and TRBJ1-1; D uncertain. V lost 2 bases and J lost 5, with 12 bases in between. This CDR3 region has 14 residues. CDR1 and CDR2 (germline): MDHEN, SYDVKM. CDR3 region: CASSLIGLETEAFF. CDR3 nucleotides: TGTGCCAGCAGTTTAATAGGGCTAGAAACTGAAGCTTTCTTT.

V gene TRBV5-6 combines with J gene TRBJ2-7; 8 bases align to TRBD1. The CDR3 covers 16 residues. J was trimmed by 1 base and V by 6 bases; bases with no gene match: 12. Germline CDR1 SGHDT, CDR2 YYEEEE. Written as DNA, the CDR3 is TGTGCCAGCACCCTTAATTCCGGGACAGGATCCTACGAGCAGTACTTC. Translating gives CASTLNSGTGSYEQYF.

The rearrangement joins TRBV28 to TRBJ2-5; TRBD2 aligns across 14 bases. Germline V gene data show CDR1 as MDHEN and CDR2 as SYDVKM. This CDR3 comprises 20 residues. The ends lost 4 bases at V and 5 bases at J; junction bases unmatched: 18. The DNA for the CDR3 is TGTGCCAGCAGTTCCCCCCCGGGACTAGCGGGAGTTCCAATTGAGGAGACCCAGTACTTC. Translating gives CASSSPPGLAGVPIEETQYF.

V and J are TRBV28 and TRBJ2-1; TRBD2 agrees at 7 bases. CDR3 length equals 17 residues. V trimming: 7 bases; J trimming: 8 bases; junction bases outside the gene matches: 20. The germline V gene encodes CDR1 MDHEN and CDR2 SYDVKM. The CDR3: CASTTPAPGGSSDEQFF. The CDR3 DNA is TGTGCCAGCACCACACCCGCACCGGGCGGGAGTAGTGATGAGCAGTTCTTC.

J is TRBJ1-4 and V is TRBV5-8, with D possibly matching TRBD1 (5 bases). Germline V lookup: CDR1 SGHTS, CDR2 YDEGEE. The V end lost 0 bases, the J end lost 8 bases, and 11 bases lay between the germline ends. CDR3 length: 14 residues. The CDR3: CASSLVQGREKLFF. CDR3 bases: TGTGCCAGCAGCTTGGTCCAGGGCAGGGAAAAACTGTTTTTT.

The chain is built from TRBV20-1 and TRBJ1-1; D not certain. V was trimmed by 3 bases and J by 1 base, leaving 12 bases between them. Germline CDR1 is DFQATT and CDR2 is SNEGSKA (reference sequence). The CDR3 covers 14 residues. This CDR3 reads CSASSHSRNTEAFF. CDR3 bases: TGCAGTGCTAGTTCCCATAGTCGGAACACTGAAGCTTTCTTT.

The rearrangement joins TRBV9 to TRBJ2-5, with TRBD2 matching over 14 bases. V trimming: 4 bases; J trimming: 3 bases; junction bases outside the gene matches: 14. Germline V gene data show CDR1 as SGDLS and CDR2 as YYNGEE. This CDR3 comprises 19 residues. CDR3 amino acids: CASSPRPGTSGRLEETQYF. As DNA, the CDR3 is TGTGCCAGCAGCCCTCGTCCGGGGACTAGCGGGAGATTAGAAGAGACCCAGTACTTC.

The chain is built from TRBV7-9 and TRBJ2-7; TRBD2 matches 9 bases. V dropped 5 bases and J dropped 0; count of bases not matched to a gene: 5. The CDR3 spans 15 residues. Germline lookup yields CDR1 SEHNR and CDR2 FQNEAQ (reference sequence). The CDR3 here is CASSASGGRSYEQYF. The CDR3 DNA sequence: TGTGCCAGCAGCGCAAGCGGGGGGCGCTCCTACGAGCAGTACTTC.

This clone has just one count. This chain links TRBV11-2 with TRBJ1-2; D is uncertain. Trimming stripped 6 bases from V and 4 bases from J, with 12 bases between. The germline gives CDR1 SGHAT, CDR2 FQNNGV. CDR3 length equals 13 residues. The CDR3 region has the DNA TGTGCCAGCAGTCAAGCAGGTGGCTATGGCTACACCTTC. Translation: CASSQAGGYGYTF.

The chain joins TRBV24-1 to TRBJ1-5, with TRBD1 matching 10 bases. The V segment lost 2 bases and the J segment 4 bases; nucleotides outside the gene matches: 7. The germline V gene encodes CDR1 KGHDR and CDR2 SFDVKD. CDR3 size: 17 residues. The CDR3 nucleotides read TGTGCCACCAGTGATTCGGGGACAGGGGAGAGTAATCAGCCCCAGCATTTT. Translation: CATSDSGTGESNQPQHF.

CDR3 amino acids: CASIPYRGQLQDTEAFF. CDR3 DNA sequence: TGTGCCAGCATCCCCTACAGGGGGCAGCTGCAGGACACTGAAGCTTTCTTT. The chain joins TRBV28 to TRBJ1-1, with 9 bases identical to TRBD1. CDR1 is MDHEN and CDR2 is SYDVKM in the germline V gene. Trimming removed 7 bases from V and 3 bases from J; junction bases left unmatched: 15. CDR3 length: 17 residues.

This clone was recorded only once. J is TRBJ1-2 and V is TRBV19, with 10 bases identical to TRBD1. This CDR3 region has 15 residues. Germline V gives CDR1 LNHDA, CDR2 SQIVND (reference sequence). Losses at the gene ends were 2 bases for V and 5 bases for J; bases not matched to a gene: 5. In nucleotides, the CDR3 is TGTGCCAGTAGTATATCTCCGGGACAGGGGTATGGCTACACCTTC. This codes for CASSISPGQGYGYTF.

The chain links TRBV5-5 to TRBJ2-3, with TRBD2 matching over 13 bases. The CDR3 has 15 residues. With 4 bases clipped from V and 6 bases from J, the junction kept 5 bases outside the gene matches. The germline CDR1 and CDR2 sequences are SGHKS and YYEKEE (reference sequence). The CDR3 nucleotides read TGTGCCAGCAGCCCGACTAGCGGGAGGACTGATACGCAGTATTTT. It codes for CASSPTSGRTDTQYF.

This chain joins TRBV2 and TRBJ2-3; 9 positions match TRBD2. The CDR3 has 14 amino acids. The germline CDR1 and CDR2 sequences are SNHLY and FYNNEI. V was clipped by 5 bases and J by 6 bases; unmatched bases: 6. CDR3 DNA sequence: TGTGCCAGCAGTAATAGCGGGAGAAGGGATACGCAGTATTTT. Amino acid sequence: CASSNSGRRDTQYF. Full variable domain (remainder filled in from reference TRBV2 and TRBJ2-3): EPEVTQTPSHQVTQMGQEVILRCVPISNHLYFYWYRQILGQKVEFLVSFYNNEISEKSEIFDDQFSVERPDGSNFTLKIRSTKLEDSAMYFCASSNSGRRDTQYFGPGTRLTVL.

This clone is a singleton in its sample. The chain uses TRBV5-4 and TRBJ2-2; D uncertain. Per germline, CDR1 SGHNT and CDR2 YYREEE (reference sequence). V was clipped by 1 base and J by 7 bases, with 8 bases between them. The CDR3 extends over 13 amino acids. CDR3 sequence reads: CASSLPDGGELFF. CDR3 nucleotides: TGTGCCAGCAGCTTGCCAGATGGCGGGGAGCTGTTTTTT.

This chain links TRBV11-3 with TRBJ1-2, with D maybe TRBD1 (6 bases). Germline CDR1 reads SGHNT; CDR2 reads YENEEA. The CDR3 has 13 amino acids. V was shortened by 2 bases and J by 7 bases, with 11 bases between the two germline ends. This chain's CDR3 is CASSLLTGTGYTF. The DNA for the CDR3 is TGTGCCAGCAGCTTACTTACAGGGACTGGCTACACCTTC.

The chain has TRBV2 and TRBJ1-1; D remains unclear. In germline, CDR1 is SNHLY, CDR2 FYNNEI. The CDR3 length is 15 residues. V lost 5 bases and J 4 bases, leaving 17 bases between the germline ends. The CDR3 DNA reads TGTGCCAGCAGTTCCGTGAAAGGCGTAGGCACTGAAGCTTTCTTT. Amino acids: CASSSVKGVGTEAFF.

The gene calls are TRBV6-2 or TRBV6-3 and TRBJ2-6; no definite D call. V shed 0 bases and J shed 3 bases, with 0 bases lying between them. Germline CDR1 MNHEY, CDR2 SVGEGT. The CDR3 totals 13 residues. DNA of the CDR3: TGTGCCAGCAGTTACTCTGGGGCCAACGTCCTGACTTTC. Translated: CASSYSGANVLTF.

The chain uses TRBV23-1 and TRBJ1-1, with D perhaps TRBD1 (6 bases). TRBV23-1 is designated an ORF whose function remains uncertain. Trimming left V 3 bases short and J 7 bases short, with 9 bases between. CDR3 length: 12 residues. The DNA for the CDR3 is TGCGCCAGCAGTCAGGACAGTATTGAAGCTTTCTTT. It specifies CASSQDSIEAFF.

The chain has TRBV3-1 (or the pseudogene TRBV3-2) and TRBJ1-3; D ambiguous. Trimming took off 7 bases at V and 0 bases at J, with 10 bases between the two ends. The CDR3 runs 14 residues. From germline, CDR1 is LGHDT and CDR2 YNNKEL (reference sequence). In nucleotides, the CDR3 is TGTGCCAGCATGGGCAGCAGCTCTGGAAACACCATATATTTT. The encoded protein is CASMGSSSGNTIYF.

The table lists this clone with a count of one. The rearrangement links TRBV11-2 to TRBJ2-7; possible D gene TRBD1, 5 bases. CDR3 length equals 13 residues. Germline V CDR1 and CDR2: SGHAT, FQNNGV. Trimming cost V 5 bases and J 0 bases, with 8 bases left between them. In DNA, the CDR3 is TGTGCCAGCAGCCCCACAGGCTCCTACGAGCAGTACTTC. It encodes CASSPTGSYEQYF.

The J gene is TRBJ1-1, the V gene TRBV12-5; D perhaps matches TRBD1 (5 bases). CDR1 and CDR2 (germline): LGHNT, FRNRAP. Trimming cost V 1 base and J 6 bases, with 15 bases left between them. The CDR3 contains 15 residues. The CDR3 sequence: CASGLGQPGSAEAFF. DNA for the CDR3: TGTGCTAGTGGTTTGGGTCAGCCAGGGAGTGCTGAAGCTTTCTTT.

The chain uses TRBV28 and TRBJ2-6; TRBD1 aligns across 7 bases. The CDR3 runs 16 residues. CDR1 is MDHEN, CDR2 SYDVKM, per germline. Trimming at V came to 6 bases and at J to 4 bases, leaving 9 bases not matched to a gene. The CDR3: CASRRIQGLGANVLTF. The CDR3 DNA follows: TGTGCCAGCAGGCGAATACAGGGGCTCGGGGCCAACGTCCTGACTTTC.

The chain joins TRBV12-3 or TRBV12-4 to TRBJ2-7; D gene ambiguous. Trimming took off 5 bases at V and 2 bases at J, with 10 bases between the two ends. The CDR3 covers 13 residues. The CDR3 DNA follows: TGTGCCAGCAGTCCGGGCGCGGCCTACGAGCAGTACTTC. Encoded protein: CASSPGAAYEQYF.